What follows are 18 T cell receptor beta chains derived from one specimen sequenced in a study of coeliac disease. Sequencing was performed with immunoSEQ multiplex PCR; in TCRdb, only in-frame clones are kept and a portion is missing. The profile covers 3,500 or so clones, with roughly 70% appearing a single time and around 19% taken by the ten largest. Sequenced material: lymphocytes from the gut lamina propria. The receptor source for this set is a man older than 75 without celiac disease.

This rearrangement joins TRBV7-9 to TRBJ1-3; no reliable D call. Germline V gene lookup returns CDR1 SEHNR and CDR2 FQNEAQ (reference sequence). The V gene lost 1 base and the J gene lost 1 base, with 8 bases spanning the gap. This CDR3 spans 15 amino acids. This CDR3 is CASSLEAGSGNTIYF. The CDR3 DNA reads TGTGCCAGCAGCTTAGAAGCGGGATCTGGAAACACCATATATTTT.

This clone turned up a few times. The CDR3 protein is CASRTPGLVFNEQFF. In DNA, the CDR3 is TGTGCCAGCAGAACACCGGGACTAGTATTCAATGAGCAGTTCTTC. This sequence joins TRBV7-2 and TRBJ2-1; TRBD2 matches at 8 bases. Unmatched junction bases numbered 10, after V lost 6 bases and J lost 6 bases. Germline V lookup: CDR1 SGHTA, CDR2 FQGNSA. The CDR3 consists of 15 residues.

The genes are TRBV6-1 and TRBJ2-1; TRBD2 agrees at 7 bases. Germline V gene sequence: CDR1 MNHNS, CDR2 SASEGT. The CDR3 is 15 residues long. V was clipped by 0 bases and J by 5 bases; unmatched bases: 4. The CDR3 sequence: CASSEASGRNNEQFF. CDR3 sequence (DNA): TGTGCCAGCAGTGAAGCTAGCGGGCGGAACAATGAGCAGTTCTTC.

The chain joins TRBV7-3 to TRBJ1-1, with 9 bases identical to TRBD1. V was pared by 4 bases and J by 8 bases, with 5 bases of the junction left unmatched. In germline, CDR1 is SGHTA, CDR2 FQGTGA. CDR3 size: 13 residues. This chain's CDR3 is CASSSTGGAEAFF. CDR3 bases: TGTGCCAGCAGCTCAACAGGGGGCGCGGAAGCTTTCTTT.

DNA of the CDR3: TGTGCCAGCAGTCCGTTGGGGGCTAGCGGGAGTTACAATGAGCAGTTCTTC. Its translation is CASSPLGASGSYNEQFF. The chain is built from TRBV27 and TRBJ2-1; the match to TRBD2 covers 10 bases. V dropped 5 bases and J dropped 4; count of bases not matched to a gene: 11. Per the germline V gene, CDR1 is MNHEY and CDR2 is SMNVEV (reference sequence). This CDR3 is built from 17 residues.

The V gene is TRBV6-5, the J gene TRBJ2-1; 7 nucleotides align to TRBD2. Germline V lookup: CDR1 MNHEY, CDR2 SVGAGI. The CDR3 runs 16 residues. J was trimmed by 5 bases and V by 0 bases; bases with no gene match: 7. CDR3 amino acids: CASSYSFLGGDNEQFF. CDR3 coding DNA: TGTGCCAGCAGTTACTCTTTTTTGGGGGGGGACAATGAGCAGTTCTTC.

The chain uses TRBV11-2 and TRBJ2-2, with TRBD1 as a possible D gene (5 bases). The CDR3 extends over 15 amino acids. The V gene's germline CDR1 is SGHAT and CDR2 FQNNGV. V lost 3 bases to trimming and J lost 4 bases, with 12 bases between them. The CDR3 DNA reads as TGTGCCAGCAGCTTTTGGGGCTCGAGCACCGGGGAGCTGTTTTTT. This gives the protein CASSFWGSSTGELFF.

This clone has more than one count but fewer than ten. This chain joins TRBV5-1 and TRBJ2-2; D unclear. Between the trimmed V and J ends, which lost 4 bases and 2 bases, there was a span of 6 bases. Per the germline V gene, CDR1 is SGHRS and CDR2 is YFSETQ. CDR3 size: 13 residues. CDR3 amino acids: CASSPINTGELFF. In DNA form, the CDR3 reads TGCGCCAGCAGCCCTATCAACACCGGGGAGCTGTTTTTT.

V usage is TRBV7-9 and J usage is TRBJ1-1; tentatively, D is TRBD1 (5 bases). The CDR3 sequence is 14 residues long. Trimming took 1 base from V and 0 from J, leaving 6 bases between them. The germline gives CDR1 SEHNR, CDR2 FQNEAQ (reference sequence). This chain's CDR3 is CASSLEGLNTEAFF. DNA for the CDR3: TGTGCCAGCAGCTTAGAGGGGCTGAACACTGAAGCTTTCTTT. Full variable domain (outside the CDR3, taken from reference TRBV7-9 and TRBJ1-1): DTGVSQNPRHKITKRGQNVTFRCDPISEHNRLYWYRQTLGQGPEFLTYFQNEAQLEKSRLLSDRFSAERPKGSFSTLEIQRTEQGDSAMYLCASSLEGLNTEAFFGQGTRLTVV.

This sequence joins TRBV18 and TRBJ1-1; D gene unclear. The CDR3 consists of 13 residues. Trimming left V 6 bases short and J 4 bases short, with 12 bases between. Germline CDR1 and CDR2: KGHSH and LQKENI. CDR3 residues: CASSPSRGTEAFF. The CDR3 DNA follows: TGTGCCAGCTCCCCCAGTCGGGGCACTGAAGCTTTCTTT.

The V gene is TRBV2, the J gene TRBJ1-6; 10 bases match TRBD1. Germline V gives CDR1 SNHLY, CDR2 FYNNEI. Trimming cost V 4 bases and J 6 bases; bases outside gene matches: 0. The CDR3 loop spans 14 amino acids. CDR3 region: CASSGQGANSPLHF. The CDR3 DNA is TGTGCCAGCAGTGGACAGGGGGCTAATTCACCCCTCCACTTT.

The chain is built from TRBV9 and TRBJ1-1; 8 nucleotides match TRBD1. The CDR3 length is 14 residues. The V gene end was trimmed by 4 bases and the J gene end by 6 bases; junction bases not matched to a gene: 8. CDR1 and CDR2 from the germline V gene are SGDLS and YYNGEE. The CDR3 DNA reads as TGTGCCAGCAGCCCTCAGGGGGCTGGCGCTGAAGCTTTCTTT. Residues: CASSPQGAGAEAFF.

CDR3 sequence reads: CASSRGGTNEKLFF. CDR3 DNA sequence: TGTGCCAGCAGTCGAGGGGGCACTAATGAAAAACTGTTTTTT. This chain links TRBV5-4 with TRBJ1-4; TRBD1 matches 7 bases. The CDR3 length is 14 residues. Germline-derived CDR1 and CDR2 are SGHNT and YYREEE (reference sequence). V shed 5 bases and J 2 bases; nucleotides not matched to a gene: 3.

The chain combines TRBV7-2 with TRBJ1-1; D remains ambiguous. The ends were cut back, 4 bases at V and 1 base at J, with 7 bases in the middle. The CDR3 sequence is 13 residues long. CDR1 and CDR2 from the germline V gene are SGHTA and FQGNSA. Written as DNA, the CDR3 is TGTGCCAGCAGCTCAAACAGGAACACTGAAGCTTTCTTT. Amino acids: CASSSNRNTEAFF.

V gene TRBV7-2 combines with J gene TRBJ2-1; tentatively, D is TRBD2 (6 bases). From germline, CDR1 is SGHTA and CDR2 FQGNSA. The CDR3 is made up of 16 amino acids. Trimming removed 3 bases from V and 6 bases from J, with 18 bases in between. The CDR3 nucleotides read TGTGCCAGCAGCTTGGTTGGGGGGAGGTCTACCAATGAGCAGTTCTTC. Translation gives CASSLVGGRSTNEQFF.

This chain uses TRBV11-2 with TRBJ1-6; no reliable D call. With 3 bases removed from V and 6 bases from J, the gap between germline ends came to 9 bases. CDR3 size: 14 residues. The V gene's germline CDR1 is SGHAT and CDR2 FQNNGV. The CDR3 coding sequence is TGTGCCAGCAGCTTGACACCTTTTAATTCACCCCTCCACTTT. Translated: CASSLTPFNSPLHF. Filled out from reference TRBV11-2 and TRBJ1-6, the complete variable domain reads EAGVAQSPRYKIIEKRQSVAFWCNPISGHATLYWYQQILGQGPKLLIQFQNNGVVDDSQLPKDRFSAERLKGVDSTLKIQPAKLEDSAVYLCASSLTPFNSPLHFGNGTRLTVT.

About this clone itself: Compared with germline, one end of the junction differs, possibly owing to a read error. The sample holds other DNA sequences that translate to the same CDR3. This chain connects TRBV10-3 to TRBJ1-2; TRBD1 might be the D (5 bases). The CDR3 consists of 14 residues. Germline V gene lookup returns CDR1 ENHRY and CDR2 SYGVKD. The CDR3 sequence: CAISGGGSDYGYTF. CDR3 bases: TGCGCCATCAGTGGCGGGGGAAGCGACTATGGCTACACCTTC.

The table lists this clone with a count of one. The chain recombines TRBV7-4 with TRBJ1-1, with D maybe TRBD1 (5 bases). The CDR3 is 13 amino acids. The V and J ends lost 6 bases and 5 bases respectively, with 13 bases between them. Per germline, CDR1 SGHVT and CDR2 SQSDAQ. The CDR3 region has the DNA TGTGCCAGCAGAAGACAGTTGGGTACTGAAGCTTTCTTT. This translates into CASRRQLGTEAFF.